This is a list of T cell receptor beta chains from one sample in a study of technical replicates of blood from a few donors. Clones were sequenced by immunoSEQ multiplex PCR, and TCRdb holds only the in-frame ones, with some missing. The sample carries approximately 81,000 clones, 80% to 90% recorded once. Sample: PBMCs. The receptors stem from a human donor in good health. Some clones in this sample may be carry-over from other donors' samples. Each CDR3 is given with its conserved first and last residue. A D gene is named only where the DNA matches it firmly. A clone size is listed for some rows: how often the clone was seen (once, few, many), or a class if it is expanded.

j_call d_call v_call clone_size cdr3_nt cdr3_aa
TRBJ2-5 TRBD2 TRBV29-1 NA TGCAGCGTCCATACGGACTTCAGCGGGGGGCCCCAAGGGACCCAGTACTTC CSVHTDFSGGPQGTQYF
TRBJ2-1 TRBD2 TRBV11-2 NA TGTGCCAGCCGGGGGGGGACTAGCGTCAATGAGCAGTTCTTC CASRGGTSVNEQFF
TRBJ1-1 NA TRBV7-2 NA TGTGCCAGCAGCTTAACTAGTGGCCATAACACTGAAGCTTTCTTT CASSLTSGHNTEAFF
TRBJ1-3 NA TRBV7-6 NA TGTGCCAGCAGCTTAGCGCAGGCCAGACGGAATGCTGGAAACACCATATATTTT CASSLAQARRNAGNTIYF
TRBJ2-7 TRBD1 TRBV6-6 NA TGTGCCAGCAGTTCCCCGACAGGGCTGGACGAGCAGTACTTC CASSSPTGLDEQYF
TRBJ1-1 TRBD1 TRBV2 NA TGTGCCAGCAGCGGTCCCGGGACAGGGATCAGGGACACTGAAGCTTTCTTT CASSGPGTGIRDTEAFF
TRBJ1-1 NA TRBV7-9 NA TGTGCCAGCAGCGTGGACACCCGGAACACTGAAGCTTTCTTT CASSVDTRNTEAFF
TRBJ2-7 TRBD1 TRBV10-3 NA TGTGCCATCTCGACGGGACAGGCCTTTTACGAGCAGTACTTC CAISTGQAFYEQYF
TRBJ2-1 NA TRBV9 NA TGTGCCAGCAGCGTAGGTCTCGGGAGCTCCTACAATGAGCAGTTCTTC CASSVGLGSSYNEQFF
TRBJ1-3 NA TRBV7-9 NA TGTGCCAGCAGCTTCCAGGGCTCTGGAAACACCATATATTTT CASSFQGSGNTIYF
TRBJ2-5 TRBD1 TRBV18 NA TGTGCCAGCTCACGACGGGGACAGGGGGGAGAGACCCAGTACTTC CASSRRGQGGETQYF
TRBJ1-3 NA TRBV4-3 NA TGCGCCAGCAGCAACGAGGGGGTCCCTGGAAACACCATATATTTT CASSNEGVPGNTIYF
TRBJ2-3 TRBD2 TRBV7-2 NA TGTGCCAGCAGCTCGGGACTAGCGGGATTGTATACGCAGTATTTT CASSSGLAGLYTQYF
TRBJ1-5 NA TRBV19 NA TGTGCCAGTAGCGGGGGTCGCAATCAGCCCCAGCATTTT CASSGGRNQPQHF
TRBJ1-1 NA TRBV6-1 NA TGTGCCAGCAGTGAGTCCGGGAGTAGGAAAGCTTTCTTT CASSESGSRKAFF
TRBJ2-3 TRBD2 TRBV6-5 NA TGTGCCAGCAATCGACTAGCGGGGCGATCAGATACGCAGTATTTT CASNRLAGRSDTQYF
TRBJ2-2 TRBD2 TRBV11-3 NA TGTGCCAGCAGCACCCCGCGGGTAGCGGGGGGGCCGTGGTCGACTGGGGAGCTGTTTTTT CASSTPRVAGGPWSTGELFF
TRBJ2-1 TRBD1 TRBV5-5 NA TGTGCCAGCAGCCTAGGACAGGGGGTGGACAATGAGCAGTTCTTC CASSLGQGVDNEQFF
TRBJ2-3 NA TRBV5-5 NA TGTGCCAGCAGCTTGGGCGCGGGAAGTTCAGATACGCAGTATTTT CASSLGAGSSDTQYF
TRBJ2-7 TRBD1 TRBV19 few TGTGCCAGTAGTGCCGATCCCGGGACAGCTAACTACGAGCAGTACTTC CASSADPGTANYEQYF
TRBJ1-1 TRBD1 TRBV5-4 NA TGTGCCAGCAGCAAAGACCCGGGACAGGGGTCTGGTGAAGCTTTCTTT CASSKDPGQGSGEAFF
TRBJ2-1 TRBD2 TRBV2 NA TGTGCCAGCATAACGGGACTAGCCCGGCGTGAGCAGTTCTTC CASITGLARREQFF
TRBJ2-7 TRBD2 TRBV4-2 NA TGTGCCAGCAGCCATCGGGCGGGAGAGTACGAGCAGTACTTC CASSHRAGEYEQYF
TRBJ1-3 NA TRBV4-1 NA TGCGCCAGCAGCCAAGACGCACTAGGAAACACCATATATTTT CASSQDALGNTIYF
TRBJ2-7 NA TRBV11-3 NA TGTGCCAGCAGCCGGGGAGTCAACTACGAGCAGTACTTC CASSRGVNYEQYF
TRBJ2-3 NA TRBV9 NA TGTGCCAGCAGCGTAGCGGGATCGACAGATACGCAGTATTTT CASSVAGSTDTQYF
TRBJ2-5 NA TRBV9 NA TGTGCCAGCAGCGTAGCGATACTGGAGACCCAGTACTTC CASSVAILETQYF
TRBJ1-1 NA TRBV7-9 NA TGTGCCAGCAGCTTAGCGCGGGGGGCTGAAGCTTTCTTT CASSLARGAEAFF
TRBJ1-1 NA TRBV7-6 NA TGTGCCAGCAGCGCCCTTTTACCCGGGGACACTGAAGCTTTCTTT CASSALLPGDTEAFF
TRBJ1-6 TRBD1 TRBV7-9 NA TGTGCCAGCAGCACGACGGACAGGGGGTTACGTAATTCACCCCTCCACTTT CASSTTDRGLRNSPLHF
TRBJ2-2 NA TRBV7-9 NA TGTGCCAGCAGCGTGGAGGCCGGGGAGCTGTTTTTT CASSVEAGELFF
TRBJ2-1 TRBD2 TRBV5-1 NA TGCGCCAGCAGCTGGTTAGCGGGAGGTAACAATGAGCAGTTCTTC CASSWLAGGNNEQFF
TRBJ2-1 TRBD2 TRBV7-6 NA TGTGCCAGCAGCTTGTTCGCGGGGGGAGAGAATGAGCAGTTCTTC CASSLFAGGENEQFF
TRBJ2-3 NA TRBV5-1 NA TGCGCCAGCAGCCAGACTACTAGCACAGATACGCAGTATTTT CASSQTTSTDTQYF
TRBJ2-2 NA TRBV30 once TGTGCCTGGACGACTCGGGATCGACCCGGGGAGCTGTTTTTT CAWTTRDRPGELFF
TRBJ2-7 NA TRBV15 NA TGTGCCACCAGCAGAGATAAAAGCCACGAGCAGTACTTC CATSRDKSHEQYF
TRBJ1-2 NA TRBV6-5 once TGTGCCAGCAGGGCGGTGAACTATGGCTACACCTTC CASRAVNYGYTF
TRBJ2-2 NA TRBV7-2 once TGTGCCAGCAGCTTAGGCGGGGCTGGGAACACCGGGGAGCTGTTTTTT CASSLGGAGNTGELFF
TRBJ2-5 TRBD1 TRBV7-7 NA TGTGCCACCTCGACAGGGGGCCAAGAGACCCAGTACTTC CATSTGGQETQYF
TRBJ1-1 NA TRBV10-3 NA TGTGCCATCAATGCAGGGAGGAAGAACACTGAAGCTTTCTTT CAINAGRKNTEAFF
TRBJ2-7 TRBD2 TRBV7-9 NA TGTGCCAGCAGCCCTAGGACTAGCGGGAGGGCCTGGGAGCAGTACTTC CASSPRTSGRAWEQYF